This T cell receptor (beta chain) was obtained from a study of immune heterogeneity within non-small cell lung tumors. The wider study: In total, the tumors were 4 squamous cell carcinomas, approximately ten non-squamous carcinomas and 1 not otherwise specified. Study-level findings and limits: The study found high-frequency T-cell receptor beta clonotypes largely distinct between individual patients. While identical dominant CDR3 beta clonotypes recurred across tumor sites within a patient, high-frequency clones unique to individual sites also appeared. Local T-cell clonality correlated moderately but significantly with local tumor mutational burden (R approximately 0.34).

Template input, which was bulk tumor genomic DNA, totaled approximately 640 ng per sample. Surgery yielded several widely spaced biopsies per primary tumor. The patients were newly diagnosed with non-small cell lung cancer, had not been treated, and had curative surgery. CDR1 is SGHDT and CDR2 is YYEEEE in the germline V gene. This CDR3 has 16 amino acids. V was pared by 4 bases and J by 5 bases, with 14 bases of the junction left unmatched. Multiplex PCR employing 32 V and 13 J primers generated amplicons of the TCR beta CDR3. TCRdb re-analysed the multiplex PCR reads in MiXCR, keeping a single row per CDR3 protein. This table has fewer than 25,000 distinct CDR3 sequences, about 29% appearing once. Note on this clonotype: Its specificity is not known.

The specimen was lung tumor tissue. This rearrangement joins TRBV5-6 to TRBJ1-2, with TRBD1 matching 7 bases. The receptor's source is a man aged 40-49 years with non-small cell lung cancer. CDR3 DNA sequence: TGTGCCAGCAGCCTGGACAGGCGACGTGGAGGATATGGCTACACCTTC. Its translation: CASSLDRRRGGYGYTF.